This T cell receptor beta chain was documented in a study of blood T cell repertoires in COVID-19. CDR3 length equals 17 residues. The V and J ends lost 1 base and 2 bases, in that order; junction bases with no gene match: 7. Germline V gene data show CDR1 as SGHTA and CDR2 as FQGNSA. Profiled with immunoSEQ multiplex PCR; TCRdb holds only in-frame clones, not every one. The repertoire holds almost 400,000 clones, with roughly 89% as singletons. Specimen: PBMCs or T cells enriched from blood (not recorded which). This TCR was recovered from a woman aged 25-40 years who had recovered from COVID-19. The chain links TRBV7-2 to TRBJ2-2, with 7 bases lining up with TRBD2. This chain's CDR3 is CASSLVRLADNTGELFF. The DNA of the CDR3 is TGTGCCAGCAGCTTAGTTCGGCTAGCGGATAACACCGGGGAGCTGTTTTTT.